Below, 27 T cell receptor beta chains from the same sample are listed, as sequenced in a study of control samples from healthy donors and cancer patients. Some clones are missing from TCRdb's copy, which holds only in-frame ones; the method was immunoSEQ multiplex PCR. The sample holds about 50,000 clones; around 95% are singletons and the top ten take roughly 4%. The sequencing sample was made of blood. The receptors were sampled from a man aged 25-45 years in good health.

The chain recombines TRBV5-6 with TRBJ1-2; no firm D call. Trimming removed 1 base from V and 0 bases from J, with 7 bases in between. The CDR3 consists of 14 residues. Germline values: CDR1 SGHDT, CDR2 YYEEEE. CDR3 in amino acids: CASSLSVTNYGYTF. The CDR3 nucleotides read TGTGCCAGCAGCTTGTCGGTAACTAACTATGGCTACACCTTC.

The chain employs TRBV24-1 and TRBJ1-2, with D uncertain. Germline V CDR1 and CDR2: KGHDR, SFDVKD. The V gene lost 4 bases and the J gene lost 4 bases, with 15 bases spanning the gap. The CDR3 has 15 amino acids. CDR3: CATSDIERTLYGYTF. Written as DNA, the CDR3 is TGTGCCACCAGTGACATCGAAAGGACCCTCTATGGCTACACCTTC.

The chain uses TRBV5-5 and TRBJ1-1; D is possibly TRBD1 (5 bases). Trimming took off 0 bases at V and 0 bases at J, with 15 bases between the two ends. The CDR3 is made up of 17 amino acids. From germline, CDR1 is SGHKS and CDR2 YYEKEE (reference sequence). CDR3 residues: CASSLGQGRYMNTEAFF. The CDR3 region has the DNA TGTGCCAGCAGCTTGGGGCAGGGAAGATACATGAACACTGAAGCTTTCTTT.

The chain is built from TRBV27 and TRBJ2-7, with D unclear. The CDR3 runs 16 residues. The germline V and J ends were trimmed by 6 bases and 0 bases, with 18 bases remaining between them. Germline lookup yields CDR1 MNHEY and CDR2 SMNVEV (reference sequence). The CDR3 sequence: CASRNYSYQSSYEQYF. The CDR3 DNA is TGTGCCAGCAGGAATTATAGTTACCAAAGCTCCTACGAGCAGTACTTC.

The count of this clone is one. V is TRBV4-2 and J is TRBJ1-5; a possible D gene is TRBD1 (6 bases). The CDR3 loop spans 14 amino acids. In germline, CDR1 is LGHNA, CDR2 YNFKEQ. Between the trimmed V and J ends, which lost 8 bases and 5 bases, there was a span of 16 bases. CDR3 sequence (DNA): TGTGCCAGCGGTTCCGGGACAAGCGATCAGCCCCAGCATTTT. Its protein product is CASGSGTSDQPQHF.

The sample holds one count of this clone. The rearrangement links TRBV7-8 to TRBJ2-1; 11 bases line up with TRBD2. Trimming cost V 5 bases and J 12 bases; bases outside gene matches: 18. This CDR3 is built from 17 residues. Germline loops: CDR1 SGHVS, CDR2 FQNEAQ. CDR3 in DNA: TGTGCCAGCAGCCCGCCACTAGCGGGAGCCCCATCGGCTGGGCAGTTCTTC. Translating it yields CASSPPLAGAPSAGQFF.

V usage is TRBV27 and J usage is TRBJ2-5; D is perhaps TRBD2 (5 bases). The V and J ends lost 3 bases and 5 bases respectively, with 10 bases between them. CDR1 is MNHEY and CDR2 is SMNVEV in the germline V gene (reference sequence). The CDR3 contains 13 residues. The CDR3 loop reads CASSFGRGETQYF. CDR3 bases: TGTGCCAGCAGTTTCGGCAGAGGGGAGACCCAGTACTTC.

The rearrangement joins TRBV5-1 to TRBJ2-2; D assignment may be TRBD1 or TRBD2 (6 bases each). This CDR3 has 15 residues. The V end lost 4 bases, the J end lost 3 bases, and 13 bases lay between the germline ends. Germline V gene data show CDR1 as SGHRS and CDR2 as YFSETQ. Written as DNA, the CDR3 is TGCGCCAGCAGCCCTGTGGGGGGCGACACCGGGGAGCTGTTTTTT. Residues: CASSPVGGDTGELFF.

V and J are TRBV25-1 and TRBJ2-5; weak D call: TRBD2 (6 bases). V was clipped by 6 bases and J by 7 bases, with 18 bases between them. CDR1 is MGHDK and CDR2 is SYGVNS in the germline V gene. The CDR3 totals 14 residues. CDR3 protein: CASSLAGRRGTQYF. CDR3 nucleotides: TGTGCCAGCAGCCTCGCGGGCCGGCGGGGGACCCAGTACTTC. The full variable domain, with the rest looked up from reference TRBV25-1 and TRBJ2-5, is EADIYQTPRYLVIGTGKKITLECSQTMGHDKMYWYQQDPGMELHLIHYSYGVNSTEKGDLSSESTVSRIRTEHFPLTLESARPSHTSQYLCASSLAGRRGTQYFGPGTRLLVL.

This clone was recorded only once. This chain connects TRBV7-2 to TRBJ1-6; 11 positions agree with TRBD1. This CDR3 contains 16 residues. CDR1 and CDR2 from the germline V gene are SGHTA and FQGNSA. Trimming cost V 5 bases and J 6 bases; bases outside gene matches: 6. In nucleotides, the CDR3 is TGTGCCAGCAGCATGGACAGGGGGCAGGGTAATTCACCCCTCCACTTT. It is translated as CASSMDRGQGNSPLHF.

This chain connects TRBV28 to TRBJ1-2, with 9 nucleotides matching TRBD1. The CDR3 loop spans 14 amino acids. The junction had 12 bases not matched to a gene; V was cut back by 10 bases and J by 6 bases. CDR1 is MDHEN, CDR2 SYDVKM, per germline. CDR3 nucleotides: TGTGCCAACAGCCCACGGGACAGGGTGCATGGCTACACCTTC. Its protein product is CANSPRDRVHGYTF.

The chain uses TRBV7-2 and TRBJ2-4, with D unclear. The CDR3 is made up of 16 amino acids. Trimming stripped 1 base from V and 0 bases from J, with 10 bases between. Germline V gene sequence: CDR1 SGHTA, CDR2 FQGNSA. The CDR3 here is CASSLVAGLAKNIQYF. The DNA for the CDR3 is TGTGCCAGCAGCTTAGTTGCAGGTCTAGCCAAAAACATTCAGTACTTC. Full variable domain (missing parts from reference TRBV7-2 and TRBJ2-4): GAGVSQSPSNKVTEKGKDVELRCDPISGHTALYWYRQSLGQGLEFLIYFQGNSAPDKSGLPSDRFSAERTGGSVSTLTIQRTQQEDSAVYLCASSLVAGLAKNIQYFGAGTRLSVL.

The chain recombines TRBV9 with TRBJ2-2, with D perhaps TRBD2 (5 bases). The V gene's germline CDR1 is SGDLS and CDR2 YYNGEE. V dropped 0 bases and J dropped 3 bases, with 12 bases sitting between them. This CDR3 is built from 16 residues. CDR3 coding DNA: TGTGCCAGCAGCGTAGCTGGAGGTGTAGACACCGGGGAGCTGTTTTTT. This gives the protein CASSVAGGVDTGELFF.

This clone is a singleton in its sample. The V gene is TRBV10-3, the J gene TRBJ1-1, with D tentatively TRBD1 (5 bases). Trimming shortened V by 10 bases and J by 11 bases, and 17 bases separated the two germline ends. Germline V CDR1 and CDR2: ENHRY, SYGVKD. The CDR3 length is 11 residues. Written as DNA, the CDR3 is TGTGCCAACCCCCAGGGCAAGGGGGCTTTCTTT. Protein product: CANPQGKGAFF.

The chain is built from TRBV7-9 and TRBJ2-3; 8 positions agree with TRBD2. J lost 1 base, V lost 4 bases, and 13 bases had no gene match. Germline lookup yields CDR1 SEHNR and CDR2 FQNEAQ (reference sequence). The CDR3 covers 18 residues. CDR3 residues: CASSYRTNTGGRTDTQYF. CDR3 in DNA: TGTGCCAGCAGCTACAGAACCAATACGGGAGGGCGCACAGATACGCAGTATTTT.

Only one count was recorded for this clone. The V and J genes are TRBV7-2 and TRBJ2-1; D perhaps matches TRBD1 (7 bases). The germline V and J ends were trimmed by 5 bases and 8 bases, with 22 bases remaining between them. Germline V CDR1 and CDR2: SGHTA, FQGNSA. CDR3 length: 16 residues. This CDR3 is CASSDTADREDDEQFF. The CDR3 nucleotides are TGTGCCAGCAGCGATACCGCAGACAGGGAGGACGATGAGCAGTTCTTC.

The V and J genes are TRBV10-1 and TRBJ2-5; D not certain. The CDR3 extends over 15 amino acids. Germline loops: CDR1 WNHNN, CDR2 SYGVQD (reference sequence). V was cut by 3 bases and J by 5 bases, with 16 bases left in between. The CDR3: CASSDSLAPTETQYF. CDR3 sequence (DNA): TGCGCCAGCAGTGATTCTCTGGCCCCCACGGAGACCCAGTACTTC.

The chain uses TRBV27 and TRBJ1-3; D may be TRBD1 (5 bases). The length of the CDR3 is 14 residues. Trimming removed 6 bases from V and 4 bases from J, with 13 bases in between. Per germline, CDR1 MNHEY and CDR2 SMNVEV (reference sequence). The CDR3, as DNA: TGTGCCAGCAGCCCGATCAGGGCGGGAAACACCATATATTTT. It translates to CASSPIRAGNTIYF.

This clone was observed a single time. The chain joins TRBV27 to TRBJ1-1; D gene ambiguous. V was shortened by 0 bases and J by 3 bases, with 5 bases between the two germline ends. The germline V gene encodes CDR1 MNHEY and CDR2 SMNVEV (reference sequence). The CDR3 is 13 residues long. CDR3 loop: CASSLSGDTEAFF. The DNA for the CDR3 is TGTGCCAGCAGTTTATCGGGAGACACTGAAGCTTTCTTT.

This clone has more than one count but fewer than ten. The CDR3 is CASSEQGQVNYGYTF. DNA of the CDR3: TGTGCCAGCAGTGAACAGGGACAGGTGAACTATGGCTACACCTTC. This chain links TRBV6-1 with TRBJ1-2, with 8 bases identical to TRBD1. The CDR3 is 15 amino acids. Germline V gene sequence: CDR1 MNHNS, CDR2 SASEGT. V lost 2 bases and J lost 2; bases outside the gene matches: 4.

The rearrangement links TRBV5-4 to TRBJ2-7, with D maybe TRBD1 (6 bases). V dropped 3 bases and J dropped 1 base, with 11 bases sitting between them. The CDR3 runs to 14 residues. CDR1 is SGHNT and CDR2 is YYREEE in the germline V gene (reference sequence). The CDR3 DNA sequence: TGTGCCAGCAGCTCGGGACATACTTCCTACGAGCAGTACTTC. Translating it yields CASSSGHTSYEQYF.

V and J are TRBV19 and TRBJ1-3; D unclear. The germline gives CDR1 LNHDA, CDR2 SQIVND (reference sequence). V was shortened by 10 bases and J by 0 bases, with 13 bases between the two germline ends. The length of the CDR3 is 14 residues. CDR3 protein: CATNGPSSGNTIYF. CDR3 DNA: TGTGCCACTAATGGACCGAGCTCTGGAAACACCATATATTTT.

As DNA, the CDR3 is TGTGCCACCAGAGGAACGAACACCGGGGAGCTGTTTTTT. It specifies CATRGTNTGELFF. This chain uses TRBV24-1 with TRBJ2-2; D remains ambiguous. This CDR3 region has 13 residues. Germline assignment: CDR1 KGHDR and CDR2 SFDVKD. Trimming shortened V by 7 bases and J by 0 bases, and 5 bases separated the two germline ends.

The rearrangement uses TRBV10-3 and TRBJ1-2, with a possible D match to TRBD1 (5 bases). Trimming removed 6 bases from V and 1 base from J, with 24 bases in between. The CDR3 is 18 residues long. Germline V gene sequence: CDR1 ENHRY, CDR2 SYGVKD. CDR3: CAIRGDLGRSSINYGYTF. The CDR3 DNA is TGTGCCATCAGGGGGGATTTGGGGCGATCCTCTATTAACTATGGCTACACCTTC.

The rearrangement joins TRBV6-5 to TRBJ2-2; TRBD2 is a possible D gene (5 bases). Germline V gene sequence: CDR1 MNHEY, CDR2 SVGAGI. The CDR3 is 13 amino acids. The V gene lost 8 bases and the J gene lost 0 bases, with 7 bases spanning the gap. In DNA form, the CDR3 reads TGTGCCAGCCCCGGGACGAACACCGGGGAGCTGTTTTTT. It specifies CASPGTNTGELFF.

The genes are TRBV11-3 and TRBJ2-3; TRBD1 or TRBD2 may be the D gene (7 bases each). Per germline, CDR1 SGHNT and CDR2 YENEEA. CDR3 length equals 18 residues. V was cut by 4 bases and J by 0 bases, with 20 bases left in between. Written as DNA, the CDR3 is TGTGCCAGCAGCTCCGGGCAGGGGGGGACCGCTAGCACAGATACGCAGTATTTT. This translates into CASSSGQGGTASTDTQYF.

The J gene is TRBJ1-1, the V gene TRBV2; D is unresolved. The CDR3 sequence is 13 residues long. Between the trimmed V and J ends, which lost 3 bases and 3 bases, there was a span of 8 bases. The germline V gene encodes CDR1 SNHLY and CDR2 FYNNEI. CDR3 in amino acids: CASSDGTHTEAFF. As DNA, the CDR3 is TGTGCCAGCAGTGACGGTACTCACACTGAAGCTTTCTTT.